One and the same sample provided the 25 T cell receptor beta chains below, sequenced in a study of blood T cell repertoires in COVID-19. TCRdb's table, derived via immunoSEQ multiplex PCR, lists solely in-frame clones and lacks some. The profile shows under 8,000 clones, more than 80% of them singletons. Sequencing was done on a sample of peripheral blood. These receptors were collected from an older man with active COVID-19.

This clone appeared once. The chain joins TRBV28 to TRBJ1-3, with D possibly being TRBD1 (6 bases). The V gene's germline CDR1 is MDHEN and CDR2 SYDVKM. The CDR3 sequence is 16 residues long. V shed 8 bases and J shed 3 bases, with 20 bases lying between them. The CDR3 DNA reads as TGTGCCAGCGGGCCGACAGGTTTTCTTGGTGGAAACACCATATATTTT. Its translation: CASGPTGFLGGNTIYF.

This sequence joins TRBV4-3 and TRBJ2-1, with a weak D call TRBD2 (6 bases). V shed 5 bases and J shed 5 bases, with 19 bases lying between them. The CDR3 consists of 16 residues. Germline CDR1 LGHNA, CDR2 YSLEER. CDR3 coding DNA: TGCGCCAGCAGCGCGCTAGTCCGGGACTTTAACAATGAGCAGTTCTTC. Protein: CASSALVRDFNNEQFF.

CDR3: CASRRGLAVSTDTQYF. In DNA, the CDR3 is TGTGCCAGCCGAAGAGGGCTAGCGGTTAGCACAGATACGCAGTATTTT. This rearrangement joins TRBV14 to TRBJ2-3; 7 bases are a match to TRBD2. This CDR3 has 16 amino acids. CDR1 is SGHDN and CDR2 is FVKESK in the germline V gene. V lost 8 bases to trimming and J lost 0 bases; unmatched junction nucleotides: 11.

The genes are TRBV5-4 and TRBJ1-2; D is ambiguous. Trimming stripped 4 bases from V and 4 bases from J, with 14 bases between. The germline V gene has CDR1 SGHNT and CDR2 YYREEE (reference sequence). The CDR3 covers 14 residues. The CDR3 loop is CASSASGTLYGYTF. CDR3 DNA: TGTGCCAGCAGCGCCTCGGGAACCCTCTATGGCTACACCTTC.

The CDR3 DNA follows: TGTGCCAGCAGGGAGGACAGGGGGCGAGGGAAAATGTACTTC. This gives the protein CASREDRGRGKMYF. V usage is TRBV6-5 and J usage is TRBJ2-7; TRBD1 matches 11 bases. This CDR3 contains 14 residues. Trimming cost V 6 bases and J 12 bases; bases outside gene matches: 13. Germline assignment: CDR1 MNHEY and CDR2 SVGAGI.

The J gene is TRBJ2-5, the V gene TRBV28, with 9 bases aligning to TRBD1. The V and J ends lost 7 bases and 5 bases, in that order; junction bases with no gene match: 11. CDR3 length: 15 amino acids. The germline gives CDR1 MDHEN, CDR2 SYDVKM. The CDR3 protein is CASKVRDRDGETQYF. CDR3 bases: TGTGCCAGCAAGGTCCGGGACAGGGATGGGGAGACCCAGTACTTC.

V is TRBV3-1 (or the pseudogene TRBV3-2) and J is TRBJ2-1; TRBD2 might be the D (7 bases). Trimming removed 0 bases at V and 0 bases at J, with 12 bases between. CDR3 length equals 17 residues. Germline CDR1 and CDR2: LGHDT and YNNKEL (reference sequence). CDR3 nucleotides: TGTGCCAGCAGCCAAGAGACGCGGGGGCGCTCCTACAATGAGCAGTTCTTC. Protein: CASSQETRGRSYNEQFF.

The chain links TRBV19 to TRBJ2-4; 11 positions agree with TRBD2. Germline loops: CDR1 LNHDA, CDR2 SQIVND (reference sequence). The V gene end was trimmed by 10 bases and the J gene end by 9 bases; junction bases not matched to a gene: 17. The CDR3 loop spans 16 amino acids. The CDR3 coding sequence is TGTGCCACAAATAGCGGGAGGGCGGGTCCCCGGGGCATTCAGTACTTC. Its translation: CATNSGRAGPRGIQYF. Drawing the rest from reference TRBV19 and TRBJ2-4, the complete variable domain is DGGITQSPKYLFRKEGQNVTLSCEQNLNHDAMYWYRQDPGQGLRLIYYSQIVNDFQKGDIAEGYSVSREKKESFPLTVTSAQKNPTAFYLCATNSGRAGPRGIQYFGAGTRLSVL.

The V call is TRBV28, the J call TRBJ2-2; 8 nucleotides match TRBD1. The CDR3 consists of 13 residues. Per germline, CDR1 MDHEN and CDR2 SYDVKM. V gave up 6 bases and J gave up 6 bases; unmatched junction bases: 3. As DNA, the CDR3 is TGTGCCAGCAGACAACAGGGGGCCGGGGAGCTGTTTTTT. It is translated as CASRQQGAGELFF.

The chain joins TRBV19 to TRBJ2-5, with TRBD2 as a possible D gene (6 bases). Germline-derived CDR1 and CDR2 are LNHDA and SQIVND (reference sequence). V lost 4 bases to trimming and J lost 0 bases, with 12 bases between them. The CDR3 extends over 15 amino acids. CDR3 in amino acids: CASSTGGSYQETQYF. Written as DNA, the CDR3 is TGTGCCAGTAGTACCGGGGGATCGTACCAAGAGACCCAGTACTTC.

This clone was detected only once. The DNA of the CDR3 is TGCGCCAGCAGCCAAGCAGGGACTAGCGGGAGGGATCAGTACTTC. Translation gives CASSQAGTSGRDQYF. The chain uses TRBV4-1 and TRBJ2-7, with TRBD2 matching 16 bases. With V trimmed by 1 base and J by 10 bases, 4 bases remained unmatched. The germline V gene has CDR1 MGHRA and CDR2 YSYEKL. The CDR3 is made up of 15 amino acids.

This chain joins TRBV10-3 and TRBJ2-7, with 11 positions matching TRBD1. CDR1 is ENHRY, CDR2 SYGVKD, per germline. V lost 6 bases and J lost 1; bases outside the gene matches: 5. The CDR3 covers 15 residues. The CDR3 bases are TGTGCCATCAGCGACCGGGACAGGGGGTCCTACGAGCAGTACTTC. It yields the protein CAISDRDRGSYEQYF.

The rearrangement links TRBV15 to TRBJ2-1; the match to TRBD2 covers 8 bases. The CDR3 is 16 residues long. V gave up 1 base and J gave up 6 bases; unmatched junction bases: 8. Germline loops: CDR1 LNHNV, CDR2 YYDKDF (reference sequence). The CDR3 nucleotides read TGTGCCACCAGCAGAGTTCGGGAGGGATGGGGCAATGAGCAGTTCTTC. This sequence encodes CATSRVREGWGNEQFF.

The chain carries TRBV12-3 or TRBV12-4 and TRBJ1-6; D unresolved. The V gene lost 5 bases and the J gene lost 7 bases, with 6 bases spanning the gap. The CDR3 is 12 amino acids. CDR3 nucleotides: TGTGCCAGCAGTAACGGGAATTCACCCCTCCACTTT. This codes for CASSNGNSPLHF.

This clone was counted once. The CDR3 DNA reads TGTGCCAGCAGCTTATCAGGGGCGGGGGTGATGAATGAGCAGTTCTTC. It codes for CASSLSGAGVMNEQFF. The chain carries TRBV7-2 and TRBJ2-1, with a tentative D call TRBD2 (7 bases). With 2 bases removed from V and 7 bases from J, the gap between germline ends came to 18 bases. The germline V gene has CDR1 SGHTA and CDR2 FQGNSA. This CDR3 is 16 amino acids long.

This clone is a singleton in its sample. This chain joins TRBV12-3 or TRBV12-4 and TRBJ1-3, with D uncertain. This CDR3 spans 12 amino acids. V shed 3 bases and J shed 7 bases, with 7 bases lying between them. The CDR3 reads CASSFRGNTIYF. The CDR3 DNA is TGTGCCAGCAGTTTCCGAGGGAACACCATATATTTT.

Notes on this clone: The same CDR3 is also encoded by other DNA sequences in this sample. V and J are TRBV30 and TRBJ2-1; 14 bases fit TRBD2. This CDR3 comprises 19 residues. After removal of 3 bases from V and 0 bases from J, the junction contained 10 bases not matched to a gene. Per germline, CDR1 GTSNPN and CDR2 SVGIG (reference sequence). The CDR3 region has the DNA TGTGCCTGGAGCCGTCTTCGGACTAGCGGGAGGAGCTCCTACAATGAGCAGTTCTTC. This sequence encodes CAWSRLRTSGRSSYNEQFF.

The chain has TRBV18 and TRBJ2-5; possible D gene TRBD1, 6 bases. The CDR3 has 13 amino acids. Germline CDR1 KGHSH, CDR2 LQKENI. V lost 9 bases, J lost 2 bases, and 13 bases lay in between. CDR3 in DNA: TGTGCCAGTACCACAGGGTTACAAGAGACCCAGTACTTC. This translates into CASTTGLQETQYF.

This clone was observed a handful of times. The chain has TRBV10-3 and TRBJ2-7; weak D call: TRBD2 (6 bases). The V gene lost 6 bases and the J gene lost 2 bases, with 11 bases spanning the gap. Per germline, CDR1 ENHRY and CDR2 SYGVKD. The CDR3 is made up of 13 amino acids. The CDR3 nucleotides read TGTGCCATCAGAGGGACTGGAACCTACGAGCAGTACTTC. This codes for CAIRGTGTYEQYF.

The genes are TRBV7-2 and TRBJ2-2; 8 bases are shared with TRBD2. The CDR3 length is 16 residues. V shed 4 bases and J 0 bases; nucleotides not matched to a gene: 4. Germline-derived CDR1 and CDR2 are SGHTA and FQGNSA. The CDR3 sequence: CASSYWREANTGELFF. The CDR3 coding sequence is TGTGCCAGCAGCTACTGGCGGGAGGCGAACACCGGGGAGCTGTTTTTT.

Only a few counts were recorded for this clone. The chain couples TRBV6-1 to TRBJ2-5; 7 positions match TRBD1. Unmatched junction bases numbered 4, after V lost 0 bases and J lost 3 bases. Germline values: CDR1 MNHNS, CDR2 SASEGT. This CDR3 spans 15 amino acids. The CDR3 loop reads CASSEAEGGKETQYF. As DNA, the CDR3 is TGTGCCAGCAGTGAAGCAGAAGGGGGCAAAGAGACCCAGTACTTC.

The rearrangement uses TRBV9 and TRBJ2-7; 10 nucleotides match TRBD1. With V trimmed by 2 bases and J by 4 bases, 3 bases remained unmatched. The CDR3 runs 14 residues. Germline CDR1 reads SGDLS; CDR2 reads YYNGEE. The CDR3 protein is CASSVDRGGYEQYF. CDR3 DNA sequence: TGTGCCAGCAGCGTGGACAGGGGGGGGTACGAGCAGTACTTC.

This chain joins TRBV12-3 or TRBV12-4 and TRBJ2-1; D may be TRBD2 (5 bases). Trimming cost V 6 bases and J 8 bases, with 14 bases left between them. CDR3 length: 13 residues. The CDR3 bases are TGTGCCAGCAGACGGGAAGGAGGCTATGAGCAGTTCTTC. Translation gives CASRREGGYEQFF.

This chain connects TRBV14 to TRBJ2-5; D is unresolved. The V end lost 3 bases, the J end lost 0 bases, and 14 bases lay between the germline ends. Per germline, CDR1 SGHDN and CDR2 FVKESK. This CDR3 spans 16 amino acids. The CDR3 sequence: CASSHHTRSYQETQYF. In DNA form, the CDR3 reads TGTGCCAGCAGCCACCACACCCGATCGTACCAAGAGACCCAGTACTTC.

This clone appeared once. The chain joins TRBV11-2 to TRBJ1-4, with D uncertain. The CDR3 extends over 14 amino acids. Germline lookup yields CDR1 SGHAT and CDR2 FQNNGV. V lost 0 bases and J lost 7, with 9 bases in between. The CDR3 DNA reads as TGTGCCAGCAGCTTAGATCGGGGTAGTGAAAAACTGTTTTTT. Its translation is CASSLDRGSEKLFF. The full variable domain, its missing parts supplied by reference TRBV11-2 and TRBJ1-4, is EAGVAQSPRYKIIEKRQSVAFWCNPISGHATLYWYQQILGQGPKLLIQFQNNGVVDDSQLPKDRFSAERLKGVDSTLKIQPAKLEDSAVYLCASSLDRGSEKLFFGSGTQLSVL.